This T cell receptor (beta chain) was sequenced in a study of a mutant IDH1 vaccine in newly diagnosed glioma. Overall study: Before enrollment, patients got radiotherapy alone, temozolomide alone, or mostly the combination. Study outcomes and limitations: Pseudoprogression seemed unlinked to shifts in top peripheral T cell clonotypes. Of all patients, around 94% showed vaccine-induced immune responses.

The method was immunoSEQ multiplex PCR; TCRdb's version includes in-frame clones alone and lacks a portion of them. Among over 50,000 clones listed, about 80% were seen once. Of note for this clone: Its specificity is not known.

Deletions cut 5 bases from V and 2 bases from J, with 14 bases between. The CDR3 is 15 residues long. The germline CDR1 and CDR2 sequences are MDHEN and SYDVKM. The time point was: week 5, during vaccination. All doses held 300 ug of mutant IDH1 20-mer peptide, with topical imiquimod. Donor diagnoses consisted of new WHO grade 3 or 4 IDH1-mutant, ATRX-lost astrocytomas. The chain carries TRBV28 and TRBJ2-3; possible D gene TRBD1, 6 bases. This specimen consisted of PBMCs, obtained from a glioma patient whose treatment included an IDH1 peptide vaccine. This TCR came from a man aged 25-45 years with glioma. The chain's CDR3 is CASSLRTVSTDTQYF. In DNA form, the CDR3 reads TGTGCCAGCAGTCTAAGGACAGTTTCCACAGATACGCAGTATTTT.